These T cell receptor beta chains were read from a single sample in a study of blood T cell repertoires in COVID-19. Sequenced by immunoSEQ multiplex PCR; TCRdb stores in-frame clones only, minus some. The sample contains about 58,000 clones, 80% to 90% of which appear only once. The sample taken for sequencing was peripheral blood. The source is a man aged 55 to 70 with COVID-19, enrolled during active disease. The CDR3 runs from the conserved cysteine through the conserved F or W. Fields, in order: CDR3 DNA, CDR3 protein, J gene, V gene, D gene, clone size. D genes are given only for firm matches. Size tells how often a clone was seen (once, few, many) or the class of an expanded clone, and some rows leave it out.

CDR3nt: TGCGCCAGCAGTCAACCAGGGCACACCGGGGAGCTGTTTTTT
CDR3aa: CASSQPGHTGELFF
j_gene: TRBJ2-2
v_gene: TRBV23-1
d_gene: .
abundance: .

CDR3nt: TGTGCCAGCAGCTGGGGGACTACCGGGGAGCTGTTTTTT
CDR3aa: CASSWGTTGELFF
j_gene: TRBJ2-2
v_gene: TRBV7-9
d_gene: .
abundance: .

CDR3nt: TGTGCCAGCAAGCGGACTAGCAGGGGCTACGAGCAGTACTTC
CDR3aa: CASKRTSRGYEQYF
j_gene: TRBJ2-7
v_gene: TRBV7-2
d_gene: TRBD2
abundance: .

CDR3nt: TGTGCCATAGGAGGAACTAACTATGGCTACACCTTC
CDR3aa: CAIGGTNYGYTF
j_gene: TRBJ1-2
v_gene: TRBV19
d_gene: .
abundance: once

CDR3nt: TGTGCCAGCAGTACGACAGGGCGGTCCGAGCAGTACTTC
CDR3aa: CASSTTGRSEQYF
j_gene: TRBJ2-7
v_gene: TRBV6-5
d_gene: TRBD1
abundance: .

CDR3nt: TGTGCCAGTAGTATCGGAGGGGGCGACTATGGCTACACCTTC
CDR3aa: CASSIGGGDYGYTF
j_gene: TRBJ1-2
v_gene: TRBV19
d_gene: TRBD1
abundance: .

CDR3nt: TGTGCCAGCTCACCACTAGGGACAGGGGCAACTAATGAAAAACTGTTTTTT
CDR3aa: CASSPLGTGATNEKLFF
j_gene: TRBJ1-4
v_gene: TRBV18
d_gene: TRBD1
abundance: .

CDR3nt: TGCAGCGTTGTGTCGGCTAGCGGGAGTTTAGAGACCCAGTACTTC
CDR3aa: CSVVSASGSLETQYF
j_gene: TRBJ2-5
v_gene: TRBV29-1
d_gene: TRBD2
abundance: .

CDR3nt: TGTGCCAGCAGCAAAGTTGGACAAAACTCTGGAAACACCATATATTTT
CDR3aa: CASSKVGQNSGNTIYF
j_gene: TRBJ1-3
v_gene: TRBV9
d_gene: .
abundance: .

CDR3nt: TGTGCCTGGAGCCTACCAACAGGGCGCCAAGAGACCCAGTACTTC
CDR3aa: CAWSLPTGRQETQYF
j_gene: TRBJ2-5
v_gene: TRBV30
d_gene: .
abundance: .

CDR3nt: TGTGCCAGCAGCTTAGCCTGGGGAGGGAATCCTAACTACGAGCAGTACTTC
CDR3aa: CASSLAWGGNPNYEQYF
j_gene: TRBJ2-7
v_gene: TRBV7-9
d_gene: TRBD2
abundance: .

CDR3nt: TGTGCCAGCAGCTTCGGACAGTATGAGCAGTTCTTC
CDR3aa: CASSFGQYEQFF
j_gene: TRBJ2-1
v_gene: TRBV5-4
d_gene: .
abundance: .

CDR3nt: TGCGCCATATCCAAACAGACAGGGGGCTGCGATGAGCAGTTCTTC
CDR3aa: CAISKQTGGCDEQFF
j_gene: TRBJ2-1
v_gene: TRBV10-1
d_gene: TRBD1
abundance: .

CDR3nt: TGTGCCAGCACTAACGGCTACGAGCAGTACTTC
CDR3aa: CASTNGYEQYF
j_gene: TRBJ2-7
v_gene: TRBV3-1/TRBV3-2
d_gene: .
abundance: .

CDR3nt: TGTGCCAGCACAAGCAGCGGGGGCGTACAGCCCCAGCATTTT
CDR3aa: CASTSSGGVQPQHF
j_gene: TRBJ1-5
v_gene: TRBV6-5
d_gene: .
abundance: .

CDR3nt: TGTGCCAGCGGCTCCCTGAGGAGTCCCCAAGAGACCCAGTACTTC
CDR3aa: CASGSLRSPQETQYF
j_gene: TRBJ2-5
v_gene: TRBV5-5
d_gene: .
abundance: .

CDR3nt: TGTGCTAGCAGCCAGACGGGAGGCCCCGGGGAGCTGTTTTTT
CDR3aa: CASSQTGGPGELFF
j_gene: TRBJ2-2
v_gene: TRBV7-7
d_gene: TRBD2
abundance: .

CDR3nt: TGTGCCAGCAGCTTGGGGCTGCGGGAGGGACAAGAGACCCAGTACTTC
CDR3aa: CASSLGLREGQETQYF
j_gene: TRBJ2-5
v_gene: TRBV7-3
d_gene: TRBD2
abundance: few

CDR3nt: TGCGCCAGCAGCCAAGGGGCAGGCTATGGCTACACCTTC
CDR3aa: CASSQGAGYGYTF
j_gene: TRBJ1-2
v_gene: TRBV4-1
d_gene: .
abundance: .

CDR3nt: TGTGCCAGCAGCGACCAACTAGCGGGGCGGTCCTACAATGAGCAGTTCTTC
CDR3aa: CASSDQLAGRSYNEQFF
j_gene: TRBJ2-1
v_gene: TRBV9
d_gene: TRBD2
abundance: few

CDR3nt: TGCGCCAGCAGCTCGGGACATTCCTCCTACAATGAGCAGTTCTTC
CDR3aa: CASSSGHSSYNEQFF
j_gene: TRBJ2-1
v_gene: TRBV5-1
d_gene: .
abundance: few

CDR3nt: TGTGCCAGCAGTTTACCGGGACTAGCGGGGAAGACCCAGTACTTC
CDR3aa: CASSLPGLAGKTQYF
j_gene: TRBJ2-5
v_gene: TRBV6-2/TRBV6-3
d_gene: TRBD2
abundance: .

CDR3nt: TGTGCCAGCAGCCACAGGGGGGAGGGCGAGCAGTACTTC
CDR3aa: CASSHRGEGEQYF
j_gene: TRBJ2-7
v_gene: TRBV27
d_gene: .
abundance: .

CDR3nt: TGTGCCAGCAGTTCCCAGATCTGGAGTGAGCAGTTCTTC
CDR3aa: CASSSQIWSEQFF
j_gene: TRBJ2-1
v_gene: TRBV12-3/TRBV12-4
d_gene: .
abundance: once

CDR3nt: TGTGCCATCAGTGATGGGACAGGTGGGGAGACCCAGTACTTC
CDR3aa: CAISDGTGGETQYF
j_gene: TRBJ2-5
v_gene: TRBV10-3
d_gene: TRBD1
abundance: .